This TCR beta chain was captured in a study of OX40 agonist ivuxolimab in advanced cancers. Study summary: Six ivuxolimab dose levels, 0.01 to 10 mg/kg, were given intravenously every 2 weeks. Patients receiving dose escalation had hepatocellular carcinoma, melanoma, renal cell or head and neck cancer. General study points: No antigen was identified for the clonally expanded peripheral T cells.

Germline CDR1 and CDR2: SNHLY and FYNNEI. This CDR3 has 16 residues. Trimming took off 7 bases at V and 4 bases at J, with 23 bases between the two ends. This clone was counted only a few times. The antigen is undetermined. Repertoires were generated with immunoSEQ multiplex PCR, while TCRdb's copy carries only in-frame clones and drops some. The table records around 74,000 clones, over 75% of them present only once. This TCR came from an adult with an advanced solid tumor such as melanoma, head and neck, liver or kidney cancer. The material sequenced was CD4+ or CD8+ T cells sorted from blood, taken in a trial of the OX40 agonist ivuxolimab. The J gene is TRBJ2-7, the V gene TRBV2; possibly TRBD1 for D (6 bases). The CDR3, as DNA: TGTGCCAGCACTCGAGGAGTATGGGGGCCGCGATACGAGCAGTACTTC. Translation gives CASTRGVWGPRYEQYF.